This passage covers 27 T cell receptor beta chains from one sample sequenced in a study of T-cell reconstitution after alpha-beta-depleted transplantation in children. Construction of the TCRbeta library involved unique molecular identifiers. MiXCR, applied by TCRdb to the PCR reads, yields one record per CDR3 protein. The sample carries some 590,000 distinct CDR3 sequences, roughly a tenth recorded once. This specimen consisted of PBMCs from the stem cell graft donor, obtained from the stem cell graft. These receptors were collected from a human donor who donated a stem cell graft to a child with acute myeloid leukemia.

This clonotype has more than one count but fewer than ten. This chain joins TRBV29-1 and TRBJ1-2, with D possibly being TRBD1 (6 bases). Germline CDR1 SQVTM, CDR2 ANQGSEA. The V and J ends lost 0 bases and 8 bases respectively, with 16 bases between them. This CDR3 is built from 14 residues. The CDR3 bases are TGCAGCGTTGAAGATCCCTTATACAGGGAAGGCTACACCTTC. This gives the protein CSVEDPLYREGYTF. Based on the CDR3 plus reference TRBV29-1 and TRBJ1-2, the full variable domain is SAVISQKPSRDICQRGTSLTIQCQVDSQVTMMFWYRQQPGQSLTLIATANQGSEATYESGFVIDKFPISRPNLTFSTLTVSNMSPEDSSIYLCSVEDPLYREGYTFGSGTRLTVV.

This clonotype showed up just a few times. V gene TRBV10-3 combines with J gene TRBJ1-1; D remains unclear. V lost 4 bases and J 1 base, leaving 7 bases between the germline ends. This CDR3 comprises 13 residues. The germline CDR1 and CDR2 sequences are ENHRY and SYGVKD. The CDR3 bases are TGTGCCATCAGTGCTCGAGAGAACACTGAAGCTTTCTTT. Protein sequence: CAISARENTEAFF.

This clonotype was counted ten times or more. The chain is built from TRBV5-1 and TRBJ2-1; the match to TRBD2 covers 10 bases. CDR3 length: 14 residues. CDR1 is SGHRS, CDR2 YFSETQ, per germline. V shed 7 bases and J 9 bases; nucleotides not matched to a gene: 10. The CDR3 protein is CASGPSGSKGEQFF. CDR3 nucleotide sequence: TGCGCCAGCGGCCCTAGCGGGAGTAAGGGTGAGCAGTTCTTC.

The chain has TRBV10-3 and TRBJ2-5, with TRBD1 matching 9 bases. The CDR3 extends over 14 amino acids. Germline CDR1 and CDR2: ENHRY and SYGVKD. V lost 4 bases and J lost 1; bases outside the gene matches: 1. The CDR3 DNA sequence: TGTGCCATCAGTGGGGACAGGGCCCAAGAGACCCAGTACTTC. It codes for CAISGDRAQETQYF.

This clonotype occurred a few times. The chain uses TRBV6-2 or TRBV6-3 and TRBJ1-4; D is uncertain. Trimming took off 4 bases at V and 7 bases at J, with 13 bases between the two ends. The CDR3 length is 14 residues. The germline V gene encodes CDR1 MNHEY and CDR2 SVGEGT. The CDR3 reads CASSSDLGGEKLFF. The CDR3 nucleotides read TGTGCCAGCAGTTCCGACCTCGGCGGTGAAAAACTGTTTTTT.

As to this clonotype: Its ends do not fully match the called genes, so a read error is possible. This chain links TRBV12-3 or TRBV12-4 with TRBJ1-5, with a tentative D call TRBD1 (5 bases). The CDR3 has 18 amino acids. The CDR3 bases are TGTGCCAGCAGCATCGGGGGGATTTCAAACGGGATAGATCACCCCCAGCATTTT. Its translation is CASSIGGISNGIDHPQHF.

The chain couples TRBV15 to TRBJ2-6, with 9 positions matching TRBD1. Germline V gene lookup returns CDR1 LNHNV and CDR2 YYDKDF (reference sequence). The CDR3 length is 17 residues. Unmatched junction bases numbered 8, after V lost 5 bases and J lost 3 bases. The chain's CDR3 is CATSEGQGRFGANVLTF. The CDR3 DNA reads as TGTGCCACCAGCGAGGGACAGGGTAGATTTGGGGCCAACGTCCTGACTTTC. Filled out from reference TRBV15 and TRBJ2-6, the complete variable domain reads DAMVIQNPRYQVTQFGKPVTLSCSQTLNHNVMYWYQQKSSQAPKLLFHYYDKDFNNEADTPDNFQSRRPNTSFCFLDIRSPGLGDTAMYLCATSEGQGRFGANVLTFGAGSRLTVL.

The table lists this clonotype with a few counts. The genes are TRBV12-3 or TRBV12-4 and TRBJ2-1, with D possibly TRBD2 on 6 matching bases. V dropped 7 bases and J dropped 7 bases, with 17 bases sitting between them. CDR3 length equals 14 residues. CDR3 DNA sequence: TGTGCCAGCACCTTGGGGGGAGGCCGGAATGAGCAGTTCTTC. It is translated as CASTLGGGRNEQFF.

This chain links TRBV4-2 with TRBJ2-2, with D unclear. V lost 0 bases to trimming and J lost 3 bases, with 5 bases between them. The CDR3 loop spans 14 amino acids. The V gene's germline CDR1 is LGHNA and CDR2 YNFKEQ. CDR3 sequence reads: CASSQERHTGELFF. The CDR3 bases are TGTGCCAGCAGCCAAGAGCGCCACACCGGGGAGCTGTTTTTT.

This clonotype was recorded many times. The chain uses TRBV7-8 and TRBJ2-3, with 11 bases matching TRBD2. The CDR3 runs to 15 residues. Germline-derived CDR1 and CDR2 are SGHVS and FQNEAQ. The trim removed 5 bases at V and 8 bases at J, leaving 9 bases unmatched. CDR3 sequence: CASSGGLAAPGTQYF. CDR3 nucleotide sequence: TGTGCCAGCAGCGGGGGACTAGCGGCCCCTGGTACGCAGTATTTT.

The chain has TRBV30 and TRBJ2-1, with a tentative D call TRBD2 (6 bases). CDR3 length equals 13 residues. CDR1 and CDR2 from the germline V gene are GTSNPN and SVGIG (reference sequence). V dropped 4 bases and J dropped 8 bases, with 15 bases sitting between them. The CDR3 loop is CAWIGTSMDEQFF. In DNA, the CDR3 is TGTGCCTGGATAGGGACTTCAATGGATGAGCAGTTCTTC.

The chain has TRBV4-2 and TRBJ2-1, with D maybe TRBD2 (6 bases). The CDR3 extends over 15 amino acids. Trimming took off 3 bases at V and 7 bases at J, with 16 bases between the two ends. From germline, CDR1 is LGHNA and CDR2 YNFKEQ. Written as DNA, the CDR3 is TGTGCCAGCAGCCACGCGAGGGACTGGAGTAATGAGCAGTTCTTC. Translated, it gives CASSHARDWSNEQFF.

Regarding this clonotype: Sequence at one end of the junction differs from germline and may be a read error. The DNA of the CDR3 is TGCTGTGCTGGGCCCGGGACAGGGGGCGTTGGAGCCAACGTCCTGACTTTC. Residues: CCAGPGTGGVGANVLTF. The V and J genes are TRBV20-1 and TRBJ2-6, with 12 bases matching TRBD1. The CDR3 consists of 17 residues. Germline V gene lookup returns CDR1 DFQATT and CDR2 SNEGSKA (reference sequence).

This clonotype occurred a few times. The V call is TRBV2, the J call TRBJ1-5; a weak D match, TRBD1 (5 bases). Trimming removed 7 bases from V and 1 base from J, with 8 bases in between. CDR3 length: 13 residues. Germline loops: CDR1 SNHLY, CDR2 FYNNEI. This chain's CDR3 is CASMRQSNQPQHF. In nucleotides, the CDR3 is TGTGCCAGCATGAGACAGAGCAATCAGCCCCAGCATTTT.

This clonotype has ten or more counts. J is TRBJ1-2 and V is TRBV29-1, with D unresolved. This CDR3 region has 12 residues. V gave up 7 bases and J gave up 5 bases, with 14 bases separating them. CDR1 and CDR2 from the germline V gene are SQVTM and ANQGSEA. CDR3 bases: TGCAGCGCATCAGCGGGAGGGTATGGCTACACCTTC. Protein sequence: CSASAGGYGYTF.

This clonotype was detected ten times or more. The V call is TRBV27, the J call TRBJ2-7; the D gene is possibly TRBD2 (5 bases). This CDR3 has 14 residues. Trimming took 4 bases from V and 0 from J, leaving 10 bases between them. Germline lookup yields CDR1 MNHEY and CDR2 SMNVEV (reference sequence). The CDR3 DNA is TGTGCCAGCAGTTGGACTCTTAGCTCCTACGAGCAGTACTTC. This translates into CASSWTLSSYEQYF.

The chain carries TRBV14 and TRBJ1-6, with a weak D call TRBD1 (6 bases). The CDR3 sequence is 15 residues long. Germline assignment: CDR1 SGHDN and CDR2 FVKESK. The V end lost 3 bases, the J end lost 6 bases, and 12 bases lay between the germline ends. CDR3 in amino acids: CASSHSGVINSPLHF. CDR3 sequence (DNA): TGTGCCAGCAGCCATTCAGGGGTGATTAATTCACCCCTCCACTTT.

This clonotype occurred a few times. The gene calls are TRBV28 and TRBJ2-5; TRBD1 might be the D (6 bases). Trimming cost V 4 bases and J 2 bases, with 14 bases left between them. CDR1 is MDHEN, CDR2 SYDVKM, per germline. The CDR3 extends over 15 amino acids. In nucleotides, the CDR3 is TGTGCCAGCAGTTCTCAGGGGAGCGTACAAGAGACCCAGTACTTC. Translated, it gives CASSSQGSVQETQYF.

The V and J genes are TRBV5-4 and TRBJ2-1; possible D gene TRBD2, 6 bases. CDR1 is SGHNT and CDR2 is YYREEE in the germline V gene (reference sequence). The CDR3 length is 15 residues. Trimming took off 0 bases at V and 8 bases at J, with 15 bases between the two ends. The CDR3 DNA reads TGTGCCAGCAGCTTGGTGGGGGACTTCGGGGATGAGCAGTTCTTC. It encodes CASSLVGDFGDEQFF.

This clonotype was counted many times. This sequence joins TRBV5-1 and TRBJ2-7, with 9 nucleotides matching TRBD2. The V gene's germline CDR1 is SGHRS and CDR2 YFSETQ. The CDR3 has 14 residues. V shed 5 bases, J shed 2 bases, and the junction held 5 bases outside the gene matches. This CDR3 is CASSFSGSAYEQYF. The CDR3 nucleotides are TGCGCCAGCAGTTTTAGCGGGAGCGCCTACGAGCAGTACTTC.

This clonotype was seen at least ten times. The chain links TRBV5-1 to TRBJ2-1; D perhaps matches TRBD2 (6 bases). V dropped 3 bases and J dropped 3 bases, with 10 bases sitting between them. CDR1 is SGHRS, CDR2 YFSETQ, per germline. The length of the CDR3 is 14 residues. CDR3 loop: CASSSGTLYNEQFF. The CDR3 nucleotides read TGCGCCAGCAGCTCCGGGACTCTCTACAATGAGCAGTTCTTC.

This clonotype came up many times. V is TRBV9 and J is TRBJ2-5; D call uncertain. Per germline, CDR1 SGDLS and CDR2 YYNGEE. The V end lost 0 bases, the J end lost 2 bases, and 5 bases lay between the germline ends. The CDR3 is 13 amino acids. Here the CDR3 reads CASSVGQQETQYF. As DNA, the CDR3 is TGTGCCAGCAGCGTAGGACAACAAGAGACCCAGTACTTC.

In this sample, this clonotype turned up a few times. J is TRBJ2-1 and V is TRBV24-1, with D maybe TRBD2 (6 bases). The CDR3 covers 13 residues. V shed 10 bases and J shed 2 bases, with 11 bases lying between them. Looked up from germline, CDR1 is KGHDR and CDR2 is SFDVKD. The CDR3 loop is CATNSGAYNEQFF. The CDR3 nucleotides read TGTGCCACAAATAGCGGTGCCTACAATGAGCAGTTCTTC.

J is TRBJ1-1 and V is TRBV9, with TRBD1 matching 8 bases. Germline CDR1 reads SGDLS; CDR2 reads YYNGEE. The J segment lost 5 bases and the V segment lost 4 bases, leaving 7 bases of the junction unmatched. CDR3 length equals 14 residues. CDR3 DNA: TGTGCCAGCAGCTTACAGGGGGTCCGGACTGAAGCTTTCTTT. It encodes CASSLQGVRTEAFF.

J is TRBJ2-6 and V is TRBV9; 8 positions match TRBD1. In germline, CDR1 is SGDLS, CDR2 YYNGEE. This CDR3 comprises 18 residues. The V segment lost 4 bases and the J segment 0 bases; nucleotides outside the gene matches: 9. As DNA, the CDR3 is TGTGCCAGCAGCTCCTTGGGACAGGTGACCTCTGGGGCCAACGTCCTGACTTTC. It yields the protein CASSSLGQVTSGANVLTF.

Concerning this clonotype: This clone may be a read error of a much larger clone one base away. The chain carries TRBV20-1 and TRBJ1-6; 7 positions agree with TRBD1. The CDR3 totals 13 residues. The germline V gene encodes CDR1 DFQATT and CDR2 SNEGSKA (reference sequence). This CDR3 reads CSAPGQSNSPLPF. The CDR3 nucleotides are TGCAGTGCCCCGGGACAGAGCAATTCACCCCTCCCCTTT.

The rearrangement joins TRBV20-1 to TRBJ2-1; TRBD2 matches at 7 bases. The V gene's germline CDR1 is DFQATT and CDR2 SNEGSKA (reference sequence). Germline trimming cut 6 bases from V and 2 bases from J; bases unmatched to any gene: 4. This CDR3 comprises 13 residues. CDR3 sequence (DNA): TGCAGTGCAGAGCGGGGAGCCTACAATGAGCAGTTCTTC. The encoded protein is CSAERGAYNEQFF.